This TCR beta chain was identified in a study of long-term antiretroviral therapy in people with HIV. Findings of the study overall: It was observed that HIV repertoires exhibited narrower CDR3 length ranges than controls.

PBMC samples from each donor numbered at least one pre-ART and at least two post-ART. As to this clone: Its antigen is still unknown.

At survey level, the immunoSEQ assay was run in its v3.0 version. Produced via immunoSEQ multiplex PCR; TCRdb's table is partial and in-frame only. The sample holds approximately 27,000 clones, about nine tenths seen once. Germline assignment: CDR1 SGHVS and CDR2 FQNEAQ. There are 17 residues in the CDR3. With V trimmed by 4 bases and J by 4 bases, 14 bases remained unmatched. The source material was unsorted PBMCs, sampled just over 5 years after starting antiretroviral therapy. The sequence derives from a woman in her 40s with HIV. The chain joins TRBV7-8 to TRBJ1-1; TRBD1 aligns across 8 bases. The CDR3 bases are TGTGCCAGCAGCTCACCTAACAGGGGGACGAGACCCACTGAAGCTTTCTTT. It translates to CASSSPNRGTRPTEAFF.